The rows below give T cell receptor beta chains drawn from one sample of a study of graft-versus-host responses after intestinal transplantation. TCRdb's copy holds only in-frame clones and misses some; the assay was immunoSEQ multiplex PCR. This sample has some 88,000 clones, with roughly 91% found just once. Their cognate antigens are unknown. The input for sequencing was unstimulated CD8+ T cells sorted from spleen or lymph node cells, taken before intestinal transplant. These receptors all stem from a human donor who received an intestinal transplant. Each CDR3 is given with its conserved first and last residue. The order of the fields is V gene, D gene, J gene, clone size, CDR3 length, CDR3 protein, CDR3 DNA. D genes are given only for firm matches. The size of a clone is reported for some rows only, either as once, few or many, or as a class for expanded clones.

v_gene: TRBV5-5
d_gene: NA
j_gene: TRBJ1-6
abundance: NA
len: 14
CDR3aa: CASSLTDYNSPLHF
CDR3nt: TGTGCCAGCAGCTTGACAGACTATAATTCACCCCTCCACTTT

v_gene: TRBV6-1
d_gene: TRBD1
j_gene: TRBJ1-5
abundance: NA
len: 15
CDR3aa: CASRYRDSLNQPQHF
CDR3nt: TGTGCCAGCAGGTACCGGGACAGCTTAAATCAGCCCCAGCATTTT

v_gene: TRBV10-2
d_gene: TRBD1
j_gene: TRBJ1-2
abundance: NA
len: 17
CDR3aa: CASSESISKGQGSGYTF
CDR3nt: TGCGCCAGCAGTGAGTCGATTTCTAAGGGACAGGGGTCTGGCTACACCTTC

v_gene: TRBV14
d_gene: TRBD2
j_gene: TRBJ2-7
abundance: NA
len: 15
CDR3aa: CASSRPIAGVYEQYF
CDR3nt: TGTGCCAGCAGCCGTCCCATAGCGGGGGTCTACGAGCAGTACTTC

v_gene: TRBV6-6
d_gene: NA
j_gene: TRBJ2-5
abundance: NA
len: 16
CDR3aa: CASSYSERWAGETQYF
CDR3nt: TGTGCCAGCAGTTACTCGGAGAGGTGGGCGGGCGAGACCCAGTACTTC

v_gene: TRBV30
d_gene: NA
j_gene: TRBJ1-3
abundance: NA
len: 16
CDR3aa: CAWRMDTSPSGNTIYF
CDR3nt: TGTGCCTGGAGGATGGACACCTCCCCCTCTGGAAACACCATATATTTT

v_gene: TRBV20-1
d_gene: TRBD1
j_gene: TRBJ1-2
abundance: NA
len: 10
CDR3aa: CSAQGDGYTF
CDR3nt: TGCAGTGCTCAGGGGGATGGCTACACCTTC

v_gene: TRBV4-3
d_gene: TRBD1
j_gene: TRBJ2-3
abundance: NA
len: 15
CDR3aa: CASSPEQGAGDTQYF
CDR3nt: TGCGCCAGCAGCCCAGAACAGGGGGCGGGAGATACGCAGTATTTT

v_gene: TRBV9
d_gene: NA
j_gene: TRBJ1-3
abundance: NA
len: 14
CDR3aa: CASSAGGSGNTIYF
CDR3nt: TGTGCCAGCAGCGCGGGTGGTTCTGGAAACACCATATATTTT

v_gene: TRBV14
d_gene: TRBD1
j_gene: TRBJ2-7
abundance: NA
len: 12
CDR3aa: CASSHTGDEQYF
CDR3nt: TGTGCCAGCAGCCACACAGGGGACGAGCAGTACTTC

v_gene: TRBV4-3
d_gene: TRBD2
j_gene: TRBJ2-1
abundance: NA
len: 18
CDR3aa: CASSAGLAGGLSYNEQFF
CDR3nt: TGCGCCAGCAGCGCCGGACTAGCGGGGGGCCTATCCTACAATGAGCAGTTCTTC

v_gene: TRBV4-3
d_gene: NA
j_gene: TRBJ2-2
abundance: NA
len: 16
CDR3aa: CASSQGSAGSTGELFF
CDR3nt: TGCGCCAGCAGCCAAGGATCGGCGGGGAGCACCGGGGAGCTGTTTTTT

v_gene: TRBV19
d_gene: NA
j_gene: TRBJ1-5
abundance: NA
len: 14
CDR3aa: CASRTVYSNQPQHF
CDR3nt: TGTGCCAGTCGGACAGTTTATAGCAATCAGCCCCAGCATTTT

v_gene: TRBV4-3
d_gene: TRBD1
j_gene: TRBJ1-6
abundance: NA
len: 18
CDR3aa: CASSLTWDRYKGDSPLHF
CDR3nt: TGCGCCAGCAGCCTTACCTGGGACAGGTACAAGGGGGATTCACCCCTCCACTTT

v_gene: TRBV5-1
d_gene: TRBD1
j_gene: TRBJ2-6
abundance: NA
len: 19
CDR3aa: CASSLGDSIPLSGANVLTF
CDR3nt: TGCGCCAGCAGCTTGGGGGACAGTATACCCCTCTCTGGGGCCAACGTCCTGACTTTC

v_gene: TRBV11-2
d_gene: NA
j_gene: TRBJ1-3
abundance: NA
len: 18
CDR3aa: CASSLSRQYTKSGNTIYF
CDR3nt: TGTGCCAGCAGCTTAAGCAGACAGTATACTAAATCTGGAAACACCATATATTTT

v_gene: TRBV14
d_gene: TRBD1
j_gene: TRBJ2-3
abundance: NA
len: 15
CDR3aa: CASSAGTGATDTQYF
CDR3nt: TGTGCCAGCAGCGCCGGGACAGGGGCCACAGATACGCAGTATTTT

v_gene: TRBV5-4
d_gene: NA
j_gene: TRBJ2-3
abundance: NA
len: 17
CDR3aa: CASSSGLAYSSTDTQYF
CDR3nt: TGTGCCAGCAGCTCCGGGTTGGCTTACTCTAGCACAGATACGCAGTATTTT

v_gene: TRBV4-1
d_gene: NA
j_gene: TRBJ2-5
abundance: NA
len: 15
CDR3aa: CASSQDAGLSETQYF
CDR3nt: TGCGCCAGCAGCCAAGATGCGGGACTTTCGGAGACCCAGTACTTC

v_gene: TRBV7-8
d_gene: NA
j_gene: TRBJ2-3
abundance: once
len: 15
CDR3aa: CASSFGAASTDTQYF
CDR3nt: TGTGCCAGCAGCTTTGGAGCGGCTAGCACAGATACGCAGTATTTT

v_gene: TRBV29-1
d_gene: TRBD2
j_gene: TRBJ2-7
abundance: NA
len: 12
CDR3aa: CSVGTSTNEQYF
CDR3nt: TGCAGCGTTGGGACTAGCACCAACGAGCAGTACTTC

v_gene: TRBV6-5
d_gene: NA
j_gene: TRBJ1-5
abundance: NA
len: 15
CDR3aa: CASSRQVGANQPQHF
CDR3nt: TGTGCCAGCAGTCGACAGGTAGGGGCCAATCAGCCCCAGCATTTT

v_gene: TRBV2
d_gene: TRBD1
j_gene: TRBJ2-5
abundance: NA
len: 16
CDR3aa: CASSEATQGAGETQYF
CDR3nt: TGTGCCAGCAGTGAAGCCACTCAGGGGGCTGGAGAGACCCAGTACTTC

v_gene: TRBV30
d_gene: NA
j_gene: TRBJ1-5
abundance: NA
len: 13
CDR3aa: CAWSRVSNQPQHF
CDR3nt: TGTGCCTGGAGCAGGGTTAGCAATCAGCCCCAGCATTTT

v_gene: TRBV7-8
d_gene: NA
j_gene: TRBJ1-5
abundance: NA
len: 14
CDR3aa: CASSELTPNQPQHF
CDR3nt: TGTGCCAGCAGCGAGCTCACCCCCAATCAGCCCCAGCATTTT

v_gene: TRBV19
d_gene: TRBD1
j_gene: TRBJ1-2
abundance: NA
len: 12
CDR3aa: CASTETGFGYTF
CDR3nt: TGTGCCAGTACTGAGACAGGGTTCGGCTACACCTTC

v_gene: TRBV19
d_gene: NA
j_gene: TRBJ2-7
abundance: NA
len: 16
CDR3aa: CASSITLGEVPYEQYF
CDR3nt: TGTGCCAGTAGTATTACTCTTGGGGAGGTACCCTACGAGCAGTACTTC

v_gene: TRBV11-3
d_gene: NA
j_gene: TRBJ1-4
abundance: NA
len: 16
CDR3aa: CASSSIFMGEDEKLFF
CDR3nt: TGTGCCAGCAGCTCCATCTTCATGGGAGAAGATGAAAAACTGTTTTTT

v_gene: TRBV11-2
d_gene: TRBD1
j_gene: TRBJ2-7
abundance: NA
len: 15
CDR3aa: CASSLGGTGTYEQYF
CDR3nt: TGTGCCAGCAGCTTAGGTGGGACAGGGACCTACGAGCAGTACTTC

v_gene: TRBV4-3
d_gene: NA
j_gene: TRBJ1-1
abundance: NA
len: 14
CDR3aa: CASSQDHRSPEAFF
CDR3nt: TGCGCCAGCAGCCAAGATCACAGGAGTCCTGAAGCTTTCTTT

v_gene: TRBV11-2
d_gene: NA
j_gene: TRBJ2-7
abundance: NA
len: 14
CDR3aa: CASSLAGGGGEQYF
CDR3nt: TGTGCCAGCAGCTTAGCAGGGGGAGGAGGCGAGCAGTACTTC

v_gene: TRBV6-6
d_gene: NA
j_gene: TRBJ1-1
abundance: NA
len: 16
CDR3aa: CASSLRGGVLNTEAFF
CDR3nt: TGTGCCAGCAGCCTTAGGGGGGGCGTCTTGAACACTGAAGCTTTCTTT

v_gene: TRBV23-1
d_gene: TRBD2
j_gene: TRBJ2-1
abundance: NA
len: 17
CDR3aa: CASSPRTGGARYNEQFF
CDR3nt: TGCGCCAGCAGTCCCCGTACGGGGGGGGCCCGCTACAATGAGCAGTTCTTC

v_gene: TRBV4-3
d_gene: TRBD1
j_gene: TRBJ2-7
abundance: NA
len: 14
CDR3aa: CASSHGQGDYEQYF
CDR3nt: TGCGCCAGCAGCCACGGACAGGGGGACTACGAGCAGTACTTC

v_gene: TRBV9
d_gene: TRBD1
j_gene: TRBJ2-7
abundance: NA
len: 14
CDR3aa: CASSAGTEIYEQYF
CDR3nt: TGTGCCAGCAGCGCCGGGACAGAAATCTACGAGCAGTACTTC

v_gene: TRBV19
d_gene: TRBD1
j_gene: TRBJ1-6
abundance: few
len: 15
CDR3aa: CASTTGGTYNSPLHF
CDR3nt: TGTGCCAGTACAACAGGGGGAACCTATAATTCACCCCTCCACTTT

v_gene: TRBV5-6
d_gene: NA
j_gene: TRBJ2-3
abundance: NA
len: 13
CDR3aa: CASSLDAAGTQYF
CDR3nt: TGTGCCAGCAGCTTGGATGCAGCAGGGACGCAGTATTTT

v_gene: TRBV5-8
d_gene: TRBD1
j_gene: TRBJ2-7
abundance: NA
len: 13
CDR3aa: CASGDRDSYEQYF
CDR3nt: TGTGCCAGCGGCGACAGGGACTCCTACGAGCAGTACTTC

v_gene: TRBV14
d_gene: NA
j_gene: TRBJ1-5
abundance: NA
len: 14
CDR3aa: CASSQPNSNQPQHF
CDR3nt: TGTGCCAGCAGCCAACCTAATAGCAATCAGCCCCAGCATTTT

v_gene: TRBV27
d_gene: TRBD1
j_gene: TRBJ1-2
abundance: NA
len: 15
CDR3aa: CASSLTGYINYGYTF
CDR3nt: TGTGCCAGCAGTTTGACAGGGTATATTAACTATGGCTACACCTTC

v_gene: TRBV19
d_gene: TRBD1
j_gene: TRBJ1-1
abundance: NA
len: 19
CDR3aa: CASSIPPSKSGGGNTEAFF
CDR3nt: TGTGCCAGTAGTATACCTCCCAGCAAATCAGGGGGCGGGAACACTGAAGCTTTCTTT

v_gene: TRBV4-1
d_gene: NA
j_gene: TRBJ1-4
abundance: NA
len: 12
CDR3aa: CASSPQGEKLFF
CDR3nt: TGCGCCAGCAGCCCTCAGGGGGAAAAACTGTTTTTT

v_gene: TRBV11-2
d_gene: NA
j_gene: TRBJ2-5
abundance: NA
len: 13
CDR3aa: CASSFNLRETQYF
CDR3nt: TGTGCCAGCAGCTTCAACCTGCGGGAGACCCAGTACTTC

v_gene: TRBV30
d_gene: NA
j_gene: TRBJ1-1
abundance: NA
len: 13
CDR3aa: CAWSRGQNTEAFF
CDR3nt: TGTGCCTGGAGTAGGGGACAGAACACTGAAGCTTTCTTT

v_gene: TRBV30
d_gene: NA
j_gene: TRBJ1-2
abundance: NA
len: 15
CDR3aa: CAGLGGGVPNYGYTF
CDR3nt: TGTGCCGGCCTCGGGGGGGGCGTACCTAACTATGGCTACACCTTC